This entry features one T cell receptor beta chain sequence. No antigen is known for it. The data derive from a study of Ad26.COV2.S vaccination and SARS-CoV-2 variants. Findings and caveats of the study: Vaccinees showed greater spike-specific TCR breadth than placebo recipients. Following vaccination, spike-specific CD8+ and CD4+ T cell responses reportedly exhibited substantial breadth.

Treatment noted: some 19 received Ad26.COV2.S at low or high dose, single or two shots; about five received placebo; per-sample allocation not given. Following the first vaccine or placebo injection, samples were taken on day 63. Cohort 1b enrolled adults aged 18-55 years in Boston. Profiled with immunoSEQ multiplex PCR; TCRdb holds only in-frame clones, not every one. The top ten clones hold about 5% of a sample with 300,000 to 350,000 clones, around 90% of them seen once. V shed 2 bases and J 2 bases; nucleotides not matched to a gene: 7. The CDR3 contains 16 residues. The germline gives CDR1 MNHNS, CDR2 SASEGT.

The TCR originated in a person aged 18-60 years who received the Ad26.COV2.S COVID-19 vaccine or a placebo. This specimen was peripheral blood, taken in a trial of Ad26.COV2.S vaccine versus placebo. This chain uses TRBV6-1 with TRBJ2-7; TRBD1 agrees at 9 bases. This chain's CDR3 is CASSEPGQGPPYEQYV. As DNA, the CDR3 is TGTGCCAGCAGTGAACCCGGACAGGGGCCACCCTACGAGCAGTACGTC.